These 9 T cell receptor beta chains were all obtained from the same sample, sequenced in a study of radiotherapy plus CTLA-4 blockade in lung cancer. The protocol was immunoSEQ multiplex PCR, while the TCRdb copy is restricted to in-frame clones and leaves out a portion. Found here are about 94,000 clones, 80% to 85% of them singletons; the top ten hold under 30%. The input for sequencing was peripheral blood, taken from a patient treated with radiotherapy plus ipilimumab. Every receptor here comes from a human donor with non-small cell lung cancer that progressed on radiotherapy plus ipilimumab.

This clone has just one count. V is TRBV30 and J is TRBJ2-1, with 9 nucleotides matching TRBD2. The CDR3 length is 14 residues. Unmatched junction bases numbered 2, after V lost 4 bases and J lost 1 base. Germline assignment: CDR1 GTSNPN and CDR2 SVGIG (reference sequence). CDR3 amino acids: CAWKGLASYNEQFF. In DNA form, the CDR3 reads TGTGCCTGGAAAGGACTAGCGTCCTACAATGAGCAGTTCTTC. The full variable domain, rest sourced from reference TRBV30 and TRBJ2-1, is SQTIHQWPATLVQPVGSPLSLECTVEGTSNPNLYWYRQAAGRGLQLLFYSVGIGQISSEVPQNLSASRPQDRQFILSSKKLLLSDSGFYLCAWKGLASYNEQFFGPGTRLTVL.

The chain recombines TRBV11-2 with TRBJ2-7; D is perhaps TRBD1 or TRBD2 (7 bases each). Germline CDR1 SGHAT, CDR2 FQNNGV. V dropped 3 bases and J dropped 6 bases, with 12 bases sitting between them. The CDR3 has 13 amino acids. The CDR3 region has the DNA TGTGCCAGCAGCTTCAGGGGGGGGACCGAGCAGTACGTC. It specifies CASSFRGGTEQYV.

The rearrangement uses TRBV19 and TRBJ1-1, with unresolved D. Germline loops: CDR1 LNHDA, CDR2 SQIVND (reference sequence). V was trimmed by 2 bases and J by 1 base, leaving 8 bases between them. The CDR3 has 14 amino acids. The CDR3 is CASSITWGNTEAFF. In nucleotides, the CDR3 is TGTGCCAGTAGTATAACTTGGGGGAACACTGAAGCTTTCTTT.

This chain uses TRBV19 with TRBJ1-5; possibly TRBD1 for D (6 bases). V lost 7 bases and J 4 bases, leaving 17 bases between the germline ends. Germline CDR1 and CDR2: LNHDA and SQIVND (reference sequence). The CDR3 sequence is 15 residues long. The CDR3: CASTLLGQGNQPQHF. CDR3 sequence (DNA): TGTGCCAGTACCCTCTTGGGGCAGGGGAATCAGCCCCAGCATTTT.

This sequence joins TRBV5-1 and TRBJ1-4; 7 nucleotides line up with TRBD1. From germline, CDR1 is SGHRS and CDR2 YFSETQ. CDR3 length: 14 residues. The trim removed 7 bases at V and 5 bases at J, leaving 8 bases unmatched. CDR3 nucleotides: TGCGCCAGCTCCTCCGGGACAGTAAATGAAAAACTGTTTTTT. It specifies CASSSGTVNEKLFF.

This sequence joins TRBV6-5 and TRBJ2-7; D possibly corresponds to TRBD1 (5 bases). Deletions cut 2 bases from V and 0 bases from J, with 11 bases between. Germline V CDR1 and CDR2: MNHEY, SVGAGI. The CDR3 spans 15 residues. This chain's CDR3 is CASSYGAVSSYEQYF. Written as DNA, the CDR3 is TGTGCCAGCAGTTACGGGGCTGTGAGCTCCTACGAGCAGTACTTC.

The chain recombines TRBV11-2 with TRBJ2-7; D gene unclear. Germline CDR1 and CDR2: SGHAT and FQNNGV. Trimming took off 2 bases at V and 3 bases at J, with 5 bases between the two ends. The length of the CDR3 is 12 residues. The CDR3 DNA follows: TGTGCCAGCAGCTTAAGTCGCTACGAGCAGTACTTC. It translates to CASSLSRYEQYF. Filled out from reference TRBV11-2 and TRBJ2-7, the complete variable domain reads EAGVAQSPRYKIIEKRQSVAFWCNPISGHATLYWYQQILGQGPKLLIQFQNNGVVDDSQLPKDRFSAERLKGVDSTLKIQPAKLEDSAVYLCASSLSRYEQYFGPGTRLTVT.

Worth noting for this clone: Its ends do not fully match the called genes, so a read error is possible. The chain links TRBV7-7 to TRBJ2-5; 7 bases match TRBD2. The germline CDR1 and CDR2 sequences are SSHAT and FNYEAQ (reference sequence). This CDR3 contains 16 residues. The CDR3 DNA follows: TGTGCTAGCAGCATCGGGAGGACGGTTATGGGGGAGACCCAGTACTTC. Translating it yields CASSIGRTVMGETQYF.

The CDR3, as DNA: TGTGCCAGCAGCTTTTGGAGGACTGAAGCTTTCTTT. It encodes CASSFWRTEAFF. The chain combines TRBV7-9 with TRBJ1-1; D is ambiguous. Germline lookup yields CDR1 SEHNR and CDR2 FQNEAQ (reference sequence). The CDR3 is 12 residues long. Trimming pared 3 bases from V and 5 bases from J, leaving 7 bases between.